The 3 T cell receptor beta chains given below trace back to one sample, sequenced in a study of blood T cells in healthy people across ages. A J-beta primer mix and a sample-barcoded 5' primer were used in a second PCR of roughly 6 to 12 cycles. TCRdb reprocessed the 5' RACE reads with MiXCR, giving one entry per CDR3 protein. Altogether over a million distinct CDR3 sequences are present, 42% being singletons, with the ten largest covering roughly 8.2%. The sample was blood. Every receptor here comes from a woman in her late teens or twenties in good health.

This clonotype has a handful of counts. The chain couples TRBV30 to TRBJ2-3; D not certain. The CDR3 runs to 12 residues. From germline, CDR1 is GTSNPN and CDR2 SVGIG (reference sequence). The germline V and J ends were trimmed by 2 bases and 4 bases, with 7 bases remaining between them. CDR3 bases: TGTGCCTGGAGTAGTGCGGCAGATACGCAGTATTTT. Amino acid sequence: CAWSSAADTQYF.

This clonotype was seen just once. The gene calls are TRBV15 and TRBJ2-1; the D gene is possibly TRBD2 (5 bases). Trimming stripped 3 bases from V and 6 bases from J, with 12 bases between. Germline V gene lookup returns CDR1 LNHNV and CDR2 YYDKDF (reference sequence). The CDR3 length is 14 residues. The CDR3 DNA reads TGTGCCACCAGCAGGGGAGATGGCCGCAATGAGCAGTTCTTC. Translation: CATSRGDGRNEQFF. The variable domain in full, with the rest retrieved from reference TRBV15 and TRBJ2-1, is DAMVIQNPRYQVTQFGKPVTLSCSQTLNHNVMYWYQQKSSQAPKLLFHYYDKDFNNEADTPDNFQSRRPNTSFCFLDIRSPGLGDTAMYLCATSRGDGRNEQFFGPGTRLTVL.

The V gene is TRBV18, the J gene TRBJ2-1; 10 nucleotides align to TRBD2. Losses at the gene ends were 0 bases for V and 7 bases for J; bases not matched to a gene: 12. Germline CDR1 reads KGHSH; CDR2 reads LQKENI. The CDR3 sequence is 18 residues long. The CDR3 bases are TGTGCCAGCTCACCACCAGGGCAGCGGGAGGGCCTTAGGAATGAGCAGTTCTTC. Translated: CASSPPGQREGLRNEQFF. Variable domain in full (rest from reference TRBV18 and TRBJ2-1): NAGVMQNPRHLVRRRGQEARLRCSPMKGHSHVYWYRQLPEEGLKFMVYLQKENIIDESGMPKERFSAEFPKEGPSILRIQQVVRGDSAAYFCASSPPGQREGLRNEQFFGPGTRLTVL.